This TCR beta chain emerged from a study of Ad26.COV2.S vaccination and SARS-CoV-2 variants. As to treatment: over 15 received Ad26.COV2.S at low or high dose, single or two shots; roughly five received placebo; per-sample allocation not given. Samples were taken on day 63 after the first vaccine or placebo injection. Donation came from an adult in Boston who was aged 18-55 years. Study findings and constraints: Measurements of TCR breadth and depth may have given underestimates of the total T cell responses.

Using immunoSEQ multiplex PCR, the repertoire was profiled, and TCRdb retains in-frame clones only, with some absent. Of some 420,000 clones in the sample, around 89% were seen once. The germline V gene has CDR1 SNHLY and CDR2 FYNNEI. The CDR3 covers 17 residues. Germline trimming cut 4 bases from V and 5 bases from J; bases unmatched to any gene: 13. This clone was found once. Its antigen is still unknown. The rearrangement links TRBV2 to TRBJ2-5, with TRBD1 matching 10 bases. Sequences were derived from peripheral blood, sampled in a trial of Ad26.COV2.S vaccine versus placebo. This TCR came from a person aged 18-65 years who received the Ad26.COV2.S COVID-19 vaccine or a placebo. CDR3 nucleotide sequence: TGTGCCAGCAGTGTCAGTTTGAGACAGGGGGCACAGGAGACCCAGTACTTC. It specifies CASSVSLRQGAQETQYF. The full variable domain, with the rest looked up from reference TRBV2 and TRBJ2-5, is EPEVTQTPSHQVTQMGQEVILRCVPISNHLYFYWYRQILGQKVEFLVSFYNNEISEKSEIFDDQFSVERPDGSNFTLKIRSTKLEDSAMYFCASSVSLRQGAQETQYFGPGTRLLVL.